The 11 T cell receptor beta chains presented below share a single source sample, sequenced in a study of cytomegalovirus exposure and HLA in healthy donors. The study ran its PCR with 60 Vbeta and 13 Jbeta primers. The data were produced by immunoSEQ multiplex PCR, yet TCRdb's version contains in-frame clones alone and is incomplete. This sample yields 120,000 or so clones, of which approximately 76% are seen a single time; about 16% belongs to the top ten. The sequencing sample was made of PBMCs. These receptors were obtained from a man aged 50 or older in good health and CMV-seropositive.

This chain links TRBV6-5 with TRBJ1-1; tentative D call: TRBD1 (6 bases). The CDR3 has 14 residues. V gave up 7 bases and J gave up 6 bases, with 18 bases separating them. Germline CDR1 MNHEY, CDR2 SVGAGI. The CDR3, as DNA: TGTGCCAGCACCTCTTATACGGGGGGGCCTGAAGCTTTCTTT. It codes for CASTSYTGGPEAFF.

The J gene is TRBJ2-5, the V gene TRBV7-7; D gene uncertain. Matching the DNA end better, TRBJ2-7 makes the J call doubtful. This CDR3 has 14 residues. CDR1 and CDR2 (germline): SSHAT, FNYEAQ (reference sequence). The CDR3 loop is CASSPQTGSVEQYF. The CDR3 bases are TGTGCCAGCAGCCCCCAGACCGGGTCAGTCGAGCAGTACTTC.

V usage is TRBV5-6 and J usage is TRBJ1-1; 8 nucleotides agree with TRBD1. Germline V lookup: CDR1 SGHDT, CDR2 YYEEEE. Unmatched junction bases numbered 11, after V lost 4 bases and J lost 3 bases. This CDR3 is 16 amino acids long. The CDR3: CASSLPSTGVDTEAFF. The CDR3, as DNA: TGTGCCAGCAGCCTACCCTCGACAGGGGTTGACACTGAAGCTTTCTTT.

The chain links TRBV9 to TRBJ2-1, with 11 bases identical to TRBD2. The CDR3 loop spans 16 amino acids. CDR1 SGDLS and CDR2 YYNGEE come from the germline V gene. With V trimmed by 4 bases and J by 8 bases, 11 bases remained unmatched. CDR3 DNA: TGTGCCAGCAGCCATTTTAGCGGGGGGGCCGGGGATGAGCAGTTCTTC. Protein sequence: CASSHFSGGAGDEQFF.

The J gene is TRBJ1-3, the V gene TRBV5-1; D not certain. V was cut by 9 bases and J by 4 bases, with 11 bases left in between. The CDR3 has 12 amino acids. Germline V gene lookup returns CDR1 SGHRS and CDR2 YFSETQ. Written as DNA, the CDR3 is TGCGCCACCAAGGACTCGGGAAACACCATATATTTT. Its translation: CATKDSGNTIYF.

The gene calls are TRBV4-3 and TRBJ1-6; D is uncertain. The CDR3 extends over 14 amino acids. Deletions cut 1 base from V and 4 bases from J, with 5 bases between. The germline V gene encodes CDR1 LGHNA and CDR2 YSLEER. CDR3 loop: CASSQARYNSPLHF. In nucleotides, the CDR3 is TGCGCCAGCAGCCAAGCACGGTATAATTCACCCCTCCACTTT.

The rearrangement links TRBV11-2 to TRBJ2-7; D gene ambiguous. This CDR3 region has 12 residues. CDR1 SGHAT and CDR2 FQNNGV come from the germline V gene. The ends were cut back, 2 bases at V and 5 bases at J, with 7 bases in the middle. The CDR3 is CASSLPLNEQYF. The CDR3 DNA is TGTGCCAGCAGCTTACCCCTTAACGAGCAGTACTTC.

V usage is TRBV14 and J usage is TRBJ2-7; D remains unclear. The CDR3 consists of 15 residues. In germline, CDR1 is SGHDN, CDR2 FVKESK. V lost 1 base, J lost 0 bases, and 10 bases lay in between. CDR3 residues: CASSQGAGLSYEQYF. The CDR3 DNA reads as TGTGCCAGCAGCCAAGGTGCAGGTCTCTCCTACGAGCAGTACTTC.

The rearrangement links TRBV7-9 to TRBJ1-4; tentative D call: TRBD1 (6 bases). This CDR3 contains 16 residues. Looked up from germline, CDR1 is SEHNR and CDR2 is FQNEAQ (reference sequence). CDR3 loop: CSNSPRGFATNEKLFF. The DNA for the CDR3 is TGTTCCAACAGCCCCAGGGGTTTCGCAACTAATGAAAAACTGTTTTTT. Together with reference TRBV7-9 and TRBJ1-4, the CDR3 gives the full variable domain: DTGVSQNPRHKITKRGQNVTFRCDPISEHNRLYWYRQTLGQGPEFLTYFQNEAQLEKSRLLSDRFSAERPKGSFSTLEIQRTEQGDSAMYLCSNSPRGFATNEKLFFGSGTQLSVL.

Only one count was recorded for this clone. The V and J genes are TRBV7-8 and TRBJ2-1; 13 nucleotides align to TRBD2. The CDR3 is made up of 17 amino acids. Germline CDR1 SGHVS, CDR2 FQNEAQ. Unmatched junction bases numbered 6, after V lost 2 bases and J lost 5 bases. The CDR3: CASSLITSGGGNNEQFF. For the CDR3, the DNA is TGTGCCAGCAGCTTAATTACTAGCGGGGGGGGAAACAATGAGCAGTTCTTC.

This chain joins TRBV12-5 and TRBJ1-2; D is unresolved. The germline V and J ends were trimmed by 6 bases and 8 bases, with 10 bases remaining between them. The germline V gene encodes CDR1 LGHNT and CDR2 FRNRAP. This CDR3 contains 11 residues. CDR3 loop: CASGSFRGYTF. For the CDR3, the DNA is TGTGCTAGTGGAAGTTTTCGGGGCTACACCTTC.